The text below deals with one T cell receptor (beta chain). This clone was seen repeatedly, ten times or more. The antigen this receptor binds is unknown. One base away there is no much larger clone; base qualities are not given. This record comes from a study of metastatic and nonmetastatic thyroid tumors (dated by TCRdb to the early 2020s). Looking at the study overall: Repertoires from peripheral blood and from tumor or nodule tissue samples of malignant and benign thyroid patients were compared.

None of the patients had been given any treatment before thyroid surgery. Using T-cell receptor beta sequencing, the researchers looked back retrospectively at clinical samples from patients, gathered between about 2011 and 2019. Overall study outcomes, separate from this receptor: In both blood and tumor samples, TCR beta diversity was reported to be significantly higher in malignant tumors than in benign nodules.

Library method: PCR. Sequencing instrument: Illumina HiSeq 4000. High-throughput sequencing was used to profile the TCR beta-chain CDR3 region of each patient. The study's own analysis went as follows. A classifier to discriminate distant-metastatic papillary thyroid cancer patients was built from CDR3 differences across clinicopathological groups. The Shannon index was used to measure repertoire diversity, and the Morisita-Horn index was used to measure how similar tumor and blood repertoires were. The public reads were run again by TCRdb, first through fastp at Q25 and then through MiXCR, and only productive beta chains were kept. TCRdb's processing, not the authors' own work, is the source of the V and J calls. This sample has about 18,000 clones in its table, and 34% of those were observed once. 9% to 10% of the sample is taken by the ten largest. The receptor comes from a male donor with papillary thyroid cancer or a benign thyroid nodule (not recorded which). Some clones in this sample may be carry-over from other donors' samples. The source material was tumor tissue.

The DNA sequence follows: TGCGCCAGCAGCCTTATAACGGGGGGCGCTGGAAAACTGTTTTTT. Its protein reads: CASSLITGGAGKLFF. The sequence joins TRBV5-1 to TRBJ1-4; the D gene is perhaps TRBD1, from 6 matching bases. The CDR3 runs 15 residues from the cysteine to the phenylalanine. Of the read, only the CDR3 DNA is kept; its 45 bases are in frame from base 1. Deletion took 4 bases off V and 10 bases off J, with a span of 20 bases between the germline ends. CDR1 and CDR2 were assigned from the germline V gene as SGHRS and YFSETQ.